These 8 T cell receptor beta chains share one sample of origin, sequenced in a study of blood T cell repertoires in COVID-19. Assay used: immunoSEQ multiplex PCR; TCRdb lists only in-frame clones, some missing. The profile covers roughly 100,000 clones, with approximately 84% appearing a single time and more than 13% taken by the ten largest. The sample consisted of peripheral blood. These receptors all come from a woman aged 55-69 years with acute or convalescent COVID-19.

This chain connects TRBV27 to TRBJ1-2; 9 nucleotides agree with TRBD1. V lost 5 bases and J lost 8; bases outside the gene matches: 12. CDR3 size: 15 residues. The germline V gene encodes CDR1 MNHEY and CDR2 SMNVEV (reference sequence). The chain's CDR3 is CASSRTGEFSRGYTF. CDR3 sequence (DNA): TGTGCCAGCAGTCGGACAGGGGAATTCTCGAGAGGCTACACCTTC.

This sequence joins TRBV7-8 and TRBJ2-4; perhaps TRBD1 as D (5 bases). The V and J ends lost 1 base and 15 bases respectively, with 16 bases between them. Germline loops: CDR1 SGHVS, CDR2 FQNEAQ. The CDR3 is 13 residues long. CDR3 in DNA: TGTGCCAGCAGCTTAGGGACACCTCTGGCCCCGTACTTC. Encoded protein: CASSLGTPLAPYF.

The V call is TRBV27, the J call TRBJ2-7; TRBD2 matches at 10 bases. Germline CDR1 is MNHEY and CDR2 is SMNVEV (reference sequence). This CDR3 comprises 16 residues. V was pared by 2 bases and J by 3 bases, with 7 bases of the junction left unmatched. DNA for the CDR3: TGTGCCAGCAGTTTACGGTGGACTAGCGGATTCTACGAGCAGTACTTC. It encodes CASSLRWTSGFYEQYF.

The chain uses TRBV18 and TRBJ1-5, with D tentatively TRBD1 (5 bases). Germline CDR1 reads KGHSH; CDR2 reads LQKENI. CDR3 length: 15 residues. V was cut by 3 bases and J by 2 bases, with 11 bases left in between. CDR3 sequence (DNA): TGTGCCAGCTCACCTCAGGGACTCGGCAATCAGCCCCAGCATTTT. Its protein is CASSPQGLGNQPQHF.

This sequence joins TRBV14 and TRBJ2-1; the D is unclear. Trimming took off 1 base at V and 2 bases at J, with 6 bases between the two ends. The CDR3 runs to 14 residues. Germline V gives CDR1 SGHDN, CDR2 FVKESK. The CDR3 DNA follows: TGTGCCAGCAGCCAAGCGGTGGCCTACAATGAGCAGTTCTTC. Amino acids: CASSQAVAYNEQFF.

The DNA of the CDR3 is TGTGCCAGCAGCTCTTGGACAGGCGCACCACAGCCCCAGCATTTT. Protein product: CASSSWTGAPQPQHF. The gene calls are TRBV7-9 and TRBJ1-5, with 7 bases lining up with TRBD1. The V and J ends lost 4 bases and 7 bases, in that order; junction bases with no gene match: 10. The CDR3 sequence is 15 residues long. Germline CDR1 is SEHNR and CDR2 is FQNEAQ (reference sequence).

The chain combines TRBV19 with TRBJ1-4; 8 nucleotides match TRBD1. The CDR3 sequence is 14 residues long. Germline V lookup: CDR1 LNHDA, CDR2 SQIVND (reference sequence). V lost 8 bases and J lost 3; bases outside the gene matches: 5. The CDR3 sequence is CASGQGPPNEKLFF. CDR3 bases: TGTGCCAGTGGACAGGGCCCGCCTAATGAAAAACTGTTTTTT.

The chain joins TRBV6-2 or TRBV6-3 to TRBJ2-7; TRBD2 matches 12 bases. V dropped 3 bases and J dropped 4; count of bases not matched to a gene: 10. The length of the CDR3 is 17 residues. From germline, CDR1 is MNHEY and CDR2 SVGEGT. In DNA, the CDR3 is TGTGCCAGCAGTTATTTCACTAGCGGGAGGAGAAGGTACGAGCAGTACTTC. Translated: CASSYFTSGRRRYEQYF.